These 4 T cell receptor beta chains share one sample of origin, sequenced in a study of cytotoxic CD8 clonotypes in ibrutinib-treated CLL. Sequencing was performed with immunoSEQ multiplex PCR; in TCRdb, only in-frame clones are kept and a portion is missing. The data contain tens of thousands of clones, roughly 57% of them singletons. The source material was PBMCs, sampled before ibrutinib treatment. The receptors were gathered from a human donor with chronic lymphocytic leukemia.

The rearrangement links TRBV7-8 to TRBJ2-7, with D unclear. The germline V gene has CDR1 SGHVS and CDR2 FQNEAQ. V shed 1 base and J shed 1 base, with 8 bases lying between them. This CDR3 region has 14 residues. The CDR3 sequence: CASSLGAGSYEQYF. For the CDR3, the DNA is TGTGCCAGCAGCTTAGGGGCAGGATCCTACGAGCAGTACTTC.

This chain uses TRBV7-8 with TRBJ2-7; no definite D call. Germline assignment: CDR1 SGHVS and CDR2 FQNEAQ. V was cut by 3 bases and J by 1 base, with 19 bases left in between. This CDR3 spans 17 amino acids. CDR3 sequence (DNA): TGTGCCAGCAGCTTCGAACCGGGCCCTGCCTTTTCCTACGAGCAGTACTTC. Translating it yields CASSFEPGPAFSYEQYF. The variable domain in full, completed from reference TRBV7-8 and TRBJ2-7, reads GAGVSQSPRYKVAKRGQDVALRCDPISGHVSLFWYQQALGQGPEFLTYFQNEAQLDKSGLPSDRFFAERPEGSVSTLKIQRTQQEDSAVYLCASSFEPGPAFSYEQYFGPGTRLTVT.

The CDR3 reads CASSKVQRSYNEQFF. CDR3 in DNA: TGCGCCAGCAGCAAAGTACAGCGCTCCTACAATGAGCAGTTCTTC. The chain combines TRBV5-1 with TRBJ2-1; D uncertain. Looked up from germline, CDR1 is SGHRS and CDR2 is YFSETQ. This CDR3 is built from 15 residues. V was pared by 4 bases and J by 0 bases, with 11 bases between.

This rearrangement joins TRBV28 to TRBJ1-1; D not certain. Per germline, CDR1 MDHEN and CDR2 SYDVKM. There are 11 residues in the CDR3. V lost 3 bases to trimming and J lost 10 bases, with 9 bases between them. Here the CDR3 DNA reads TGTGCCAGCAGTTTTATCGGTGGAGCTTTCTTT. It encodes CASSFIGGAFF.